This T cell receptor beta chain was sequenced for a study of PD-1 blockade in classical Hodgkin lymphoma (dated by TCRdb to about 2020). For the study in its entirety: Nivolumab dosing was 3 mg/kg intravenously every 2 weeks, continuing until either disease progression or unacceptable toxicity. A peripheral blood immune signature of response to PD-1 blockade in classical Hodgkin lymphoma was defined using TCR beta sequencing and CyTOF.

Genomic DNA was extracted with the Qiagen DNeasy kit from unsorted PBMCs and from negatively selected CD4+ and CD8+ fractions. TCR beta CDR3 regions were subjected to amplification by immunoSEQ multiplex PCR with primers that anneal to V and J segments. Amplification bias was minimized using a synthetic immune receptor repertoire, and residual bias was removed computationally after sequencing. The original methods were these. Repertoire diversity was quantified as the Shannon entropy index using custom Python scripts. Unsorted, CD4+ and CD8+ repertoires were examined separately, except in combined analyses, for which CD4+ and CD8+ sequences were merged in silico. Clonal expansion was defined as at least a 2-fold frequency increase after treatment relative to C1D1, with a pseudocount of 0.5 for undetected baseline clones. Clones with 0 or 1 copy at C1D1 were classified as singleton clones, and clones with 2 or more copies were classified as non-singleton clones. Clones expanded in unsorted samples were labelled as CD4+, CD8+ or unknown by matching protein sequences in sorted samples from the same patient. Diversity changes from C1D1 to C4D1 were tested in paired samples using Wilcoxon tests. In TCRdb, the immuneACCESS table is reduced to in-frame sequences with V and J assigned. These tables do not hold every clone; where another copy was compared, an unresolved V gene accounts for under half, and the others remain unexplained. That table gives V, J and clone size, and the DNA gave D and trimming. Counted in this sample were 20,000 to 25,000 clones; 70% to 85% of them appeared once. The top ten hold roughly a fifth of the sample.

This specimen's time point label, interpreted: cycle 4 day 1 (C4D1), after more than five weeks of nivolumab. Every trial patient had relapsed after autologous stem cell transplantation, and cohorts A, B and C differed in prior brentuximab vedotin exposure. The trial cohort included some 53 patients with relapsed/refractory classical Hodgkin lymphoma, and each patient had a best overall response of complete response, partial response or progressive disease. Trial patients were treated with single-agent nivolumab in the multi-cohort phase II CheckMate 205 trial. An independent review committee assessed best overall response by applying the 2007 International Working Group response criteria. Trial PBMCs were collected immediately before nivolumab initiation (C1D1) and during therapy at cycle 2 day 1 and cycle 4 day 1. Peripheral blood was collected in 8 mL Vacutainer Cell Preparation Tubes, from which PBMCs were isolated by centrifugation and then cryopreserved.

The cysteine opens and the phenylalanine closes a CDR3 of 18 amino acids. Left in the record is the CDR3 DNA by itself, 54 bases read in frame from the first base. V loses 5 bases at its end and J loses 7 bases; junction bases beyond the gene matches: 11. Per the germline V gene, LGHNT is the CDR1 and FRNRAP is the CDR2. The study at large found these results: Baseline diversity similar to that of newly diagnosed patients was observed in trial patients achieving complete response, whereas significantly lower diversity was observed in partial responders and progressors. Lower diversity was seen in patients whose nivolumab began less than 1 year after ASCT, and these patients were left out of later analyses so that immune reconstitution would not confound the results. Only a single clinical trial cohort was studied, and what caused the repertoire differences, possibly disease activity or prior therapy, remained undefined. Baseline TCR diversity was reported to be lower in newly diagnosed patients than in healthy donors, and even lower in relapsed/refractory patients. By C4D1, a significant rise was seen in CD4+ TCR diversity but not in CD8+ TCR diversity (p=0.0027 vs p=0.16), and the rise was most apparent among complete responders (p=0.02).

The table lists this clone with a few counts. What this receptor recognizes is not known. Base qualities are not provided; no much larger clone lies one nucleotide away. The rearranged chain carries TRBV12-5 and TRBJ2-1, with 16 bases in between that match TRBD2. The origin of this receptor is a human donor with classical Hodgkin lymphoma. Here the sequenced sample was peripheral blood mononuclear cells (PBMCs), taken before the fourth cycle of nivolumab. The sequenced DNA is TGTGCTAGTGGTCCGACGGGACTAGCGGGAGGGCCAGGTAATGAGCAGTTCTTC. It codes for CASGPTGLAGGPGNEQFF. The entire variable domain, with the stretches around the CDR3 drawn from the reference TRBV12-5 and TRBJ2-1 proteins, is DARVTQTPRHKVTEMGQEVTMRCQPILGHNTVFWYRQTMMQGLELLAYFRNRAPLDDSGMPKDRFSAEMPDATLATLKIQPSEPRDSAVYFCASGPTGLAGGPGNEQFFGPGTRLTVL.